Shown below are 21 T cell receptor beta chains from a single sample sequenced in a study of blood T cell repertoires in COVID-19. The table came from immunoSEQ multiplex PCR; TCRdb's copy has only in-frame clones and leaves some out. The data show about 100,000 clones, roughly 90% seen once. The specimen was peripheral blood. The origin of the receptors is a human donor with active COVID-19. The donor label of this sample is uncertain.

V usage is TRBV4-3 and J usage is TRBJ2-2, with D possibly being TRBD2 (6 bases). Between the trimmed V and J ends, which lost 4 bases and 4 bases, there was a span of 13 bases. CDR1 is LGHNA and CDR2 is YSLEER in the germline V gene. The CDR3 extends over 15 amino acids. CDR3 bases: TGCGCCAGCAGCCTCCTCCGGGGGATCACCGGGGAGCTGTTTTTT. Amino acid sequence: CASSLLRGITGELFF.

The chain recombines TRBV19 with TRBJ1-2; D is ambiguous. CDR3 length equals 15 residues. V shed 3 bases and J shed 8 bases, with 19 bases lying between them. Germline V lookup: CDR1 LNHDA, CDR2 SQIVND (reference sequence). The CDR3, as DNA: TGTGCCAGTAGTATGGGCCCCGGCGCAATTCGAGGCTACACCTTC. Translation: CASSMGPGAIRGYTF. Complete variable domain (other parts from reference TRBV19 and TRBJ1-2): DGGITQSPKYLFRKEGQNVTLSCEQNLNHDAMYWYRQDPGQGLRLIYYSQIVNDFQKGDIAEGYSVSREKKESFPLTVTSAQKNPTAFYLCASSMGPGAIRGYTFGSGTRLTVV.

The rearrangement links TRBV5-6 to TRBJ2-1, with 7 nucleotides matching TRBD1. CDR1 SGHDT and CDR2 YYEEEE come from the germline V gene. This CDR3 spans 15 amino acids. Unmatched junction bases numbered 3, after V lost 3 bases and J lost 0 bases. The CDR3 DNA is TGTGCCAGCAGCTACGACAGGGCCTCCTACAATGAGCAGTTCTTC. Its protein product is CASSYDRASYNEQFF. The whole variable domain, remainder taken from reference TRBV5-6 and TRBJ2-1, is DAGVTQSPTHLIKTRGQQVTLRCSPKSGHDTVSWYQQALGQGPQFIFQYYEEEERQRGNFPDRFSGHQFPNYSSELNVNALLLGDSALYLCASSYDRASYNEQFFGPGTRLTVL.

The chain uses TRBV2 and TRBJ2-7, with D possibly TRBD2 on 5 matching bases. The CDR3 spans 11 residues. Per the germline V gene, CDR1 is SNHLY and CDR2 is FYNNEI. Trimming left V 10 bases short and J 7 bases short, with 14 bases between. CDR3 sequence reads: CATHNGGEQYF. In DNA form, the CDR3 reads TGTGCCACTCACAACGGCGGGGAGCAGTACTTC.

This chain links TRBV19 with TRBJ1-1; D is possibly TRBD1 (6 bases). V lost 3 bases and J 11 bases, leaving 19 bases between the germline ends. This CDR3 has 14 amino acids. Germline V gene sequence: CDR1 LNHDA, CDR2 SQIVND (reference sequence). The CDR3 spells CASSIAVRSQGAFF. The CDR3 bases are TGTGCCAGTAGTATCGCGGTCAGGTCCCAGGGGGCTTTCTTT.

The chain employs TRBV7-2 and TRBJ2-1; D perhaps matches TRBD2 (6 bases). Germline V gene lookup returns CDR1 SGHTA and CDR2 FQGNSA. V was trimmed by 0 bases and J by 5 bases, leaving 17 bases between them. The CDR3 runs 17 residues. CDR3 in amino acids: CASSLAGGDRRDNEQFF. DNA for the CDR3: TGTGCCAGCAGCTTAGCCGGGGGAGACCGCCGTGACAATGAGCAGTTCTTC.

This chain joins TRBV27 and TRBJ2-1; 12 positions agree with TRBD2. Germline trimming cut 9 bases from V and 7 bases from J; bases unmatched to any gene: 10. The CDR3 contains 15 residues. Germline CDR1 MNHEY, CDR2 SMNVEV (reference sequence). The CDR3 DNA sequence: TGTGCCAGGGCTAGCGGGGGGGACCCTACGAATGAGCAGTTCTTC. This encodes CARASGGDPTNEQFF.

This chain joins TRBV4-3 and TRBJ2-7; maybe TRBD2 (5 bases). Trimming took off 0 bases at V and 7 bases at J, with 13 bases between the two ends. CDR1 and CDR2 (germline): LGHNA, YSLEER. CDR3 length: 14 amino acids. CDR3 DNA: TGCGCCAGCAGCCAAGAGGCAGCGCCGGGAGAGCAGTACTTC. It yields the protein CASSQEAAPGEQYF.

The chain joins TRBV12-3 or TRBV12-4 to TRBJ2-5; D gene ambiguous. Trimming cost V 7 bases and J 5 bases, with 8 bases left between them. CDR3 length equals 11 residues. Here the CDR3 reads CASTCPETQYF. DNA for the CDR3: TGTGCCAGCACCTGTCCGGAGACCCAGTACTTC.

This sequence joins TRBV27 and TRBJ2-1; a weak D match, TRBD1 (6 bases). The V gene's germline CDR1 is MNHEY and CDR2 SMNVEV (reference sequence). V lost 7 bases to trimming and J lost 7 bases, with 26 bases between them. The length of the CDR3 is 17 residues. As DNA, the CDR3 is TGTGCCAGCACCCTCCTGGCCGCACAGGGTCTAGGGAATGAGCAGTTCTTC. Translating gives CASTLLAAQGLGNEQFF.

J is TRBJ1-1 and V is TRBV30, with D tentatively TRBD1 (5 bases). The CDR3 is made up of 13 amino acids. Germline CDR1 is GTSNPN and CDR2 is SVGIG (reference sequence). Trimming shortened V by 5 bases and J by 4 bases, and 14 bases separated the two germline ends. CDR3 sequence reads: CAWGGHGPTEAFF. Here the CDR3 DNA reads TGTGCCTGGGGTGGACACGGTCCCACTGAAGCTTTCTTT.

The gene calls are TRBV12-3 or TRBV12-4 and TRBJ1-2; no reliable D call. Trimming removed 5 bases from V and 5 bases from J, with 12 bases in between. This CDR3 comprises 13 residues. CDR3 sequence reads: CASSHPGDYGYTF. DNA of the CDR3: TGTGCCAGCAGTCACCCGGGAGATTATGGCTACACCTTC.

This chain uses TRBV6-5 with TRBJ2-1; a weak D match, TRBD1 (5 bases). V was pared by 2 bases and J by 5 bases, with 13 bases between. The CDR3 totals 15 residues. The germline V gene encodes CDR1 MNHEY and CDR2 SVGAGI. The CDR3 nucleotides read TGTGCCAGCAGTTACGTCCAGGGCCCACACAATGAGCAGTTCTTC. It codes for CASSYVQGPHNEQFF.

CDR3 nucleotides: TGCGCCAGCAGCCCACGGGGGGTCGGTTGGACAGATACGCAGTATTTT. Amino acid sequence: CASSPRGVGWTDTQYF. The chain combines TRBV4-3 with TRBJ2-3; 7 nucleotides line up with TRBD2. This CDR3 has 16 residues. The V gene end was trimmed by 4 bases and the J gene end by 3 bases; junction bases not matched to a gene: 10. CDR1 LGHNA and CDR2 YSLEER come from the germline V gene.

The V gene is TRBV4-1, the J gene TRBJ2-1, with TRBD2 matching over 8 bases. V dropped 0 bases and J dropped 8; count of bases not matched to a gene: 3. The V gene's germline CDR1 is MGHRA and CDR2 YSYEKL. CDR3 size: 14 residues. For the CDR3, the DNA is TGCGCCAGCAGCCAAGACGGGCGGGGGGATGAGCAGTTCTTC. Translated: CASSQDGRGDEQFF.

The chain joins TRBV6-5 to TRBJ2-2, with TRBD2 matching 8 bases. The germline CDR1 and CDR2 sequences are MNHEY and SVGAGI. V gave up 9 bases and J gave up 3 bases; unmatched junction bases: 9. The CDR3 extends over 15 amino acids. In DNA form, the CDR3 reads TGTGCCAGTCTGTCTGCGCGGGGGGACACCGGGGAGCTGTTTTTT. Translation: CASLSARGDTGELFF.

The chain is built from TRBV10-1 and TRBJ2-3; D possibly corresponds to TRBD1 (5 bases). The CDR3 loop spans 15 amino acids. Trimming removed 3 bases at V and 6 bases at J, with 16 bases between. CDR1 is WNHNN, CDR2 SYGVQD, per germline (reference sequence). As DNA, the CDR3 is TGCGCCAGCAGTGATAGGTTGCTCAAGGGGGATACGCAGTATTTT. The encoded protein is CASSDRLLKGDTQYF.

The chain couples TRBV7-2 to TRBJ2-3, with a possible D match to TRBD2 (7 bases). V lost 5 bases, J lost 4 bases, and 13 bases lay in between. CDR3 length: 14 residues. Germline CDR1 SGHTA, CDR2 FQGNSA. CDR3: CASSLAGAPDTQYF. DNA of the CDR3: TGTGCCAGCAGCCTCGCGGGGGCCCCAGATACGCAGTATTTT.

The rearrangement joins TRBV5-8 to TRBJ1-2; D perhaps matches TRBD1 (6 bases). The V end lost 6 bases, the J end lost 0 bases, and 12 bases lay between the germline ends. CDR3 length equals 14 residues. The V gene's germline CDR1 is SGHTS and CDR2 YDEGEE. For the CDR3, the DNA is TGTGCCAGCACCCCGACAGGACCTAACTATGGCTACACCTTC. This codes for CASTPTGPNYGYTF.

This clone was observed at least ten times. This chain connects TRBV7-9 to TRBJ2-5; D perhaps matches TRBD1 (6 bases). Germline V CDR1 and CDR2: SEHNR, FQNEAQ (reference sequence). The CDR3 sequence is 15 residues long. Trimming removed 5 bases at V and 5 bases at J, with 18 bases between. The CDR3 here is CASSPGQTLGETQYF. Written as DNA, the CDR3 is TGTGCCAGCAGCCCCGGACAGACTTTAGGGGAGACCCAGTACTTC.

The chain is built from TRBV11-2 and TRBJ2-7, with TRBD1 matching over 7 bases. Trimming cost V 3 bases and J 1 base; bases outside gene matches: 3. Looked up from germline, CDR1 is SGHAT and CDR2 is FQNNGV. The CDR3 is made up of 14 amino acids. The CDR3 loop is CASSFTGVSYEQYF. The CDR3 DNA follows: TGTGCCAGCAGCTTTACAGGGGTTTCCTACGAGCAGTACTTC.